The source of this TCR beta chain is a study of T cells in Graves' hyperthyroidism and ophthalmopathy. Thyroid ultrasound and orbital computed tomography, with clinical symptoms and serum thyroxine and TRAb, informed diagnoses. Each 10 ml fresh peripheral blood draw supplied the PBMCs. V was clipped by 6 bases and J by 2 bases; unmatched bases: 10. CDR1 SGHRS and CDR2 YFSETQ come from the germline V gene. The CDR3 consists of 15 residues. TCR beta CDR3 region amplification was performed from RNA transcripts. Primed by the HTBI set, a first-round RT-PCR was run on the TCR CDR3. TCRdb processed the multiplex PCR reads anew with MiXCR; each CDR3 protein has one entry. This table holds about 350,000 distinct CDR3 sequences, 15% to 20% found once. The table lists this clonotype with many counts.

This clonotype was obtained from a middle-aged woman with Graves' ophthalmopathy. The material sequenced was blood. The rearrangement uses TRBV5-1 and TRBJ2-7; 8 bases align to TRBD1. The DNA for the CDR3 is TGCGCCAGCAACCACACCGGGACAGGCCCCTACGAGCAGTACTTC. Protein sequence: CASNHTGTGPYEQYF.